These 27 T cell receptor beta chains originate from one sample sequenced in a study of PD-1 blockade in classical Hodgkin lymphoma. The method was immunoSEQ multiplex PCR; TCRdb's version includes in-frame clones alone and lacks a portion of them. The sample lists 9,500 to 12,000 clones, roughly 80% occurring once. Each patient experienced a relapse that followed autologous stem cell transplantation, and brentuximab vedotin exposure varied. The specimen comprised peripheral blood mononuclear cells (PBMCs), sampled at baseline. The origin of the receptors is a human donor with classical Hodgkin lymphoma.

The chain employs TRBV6-5 and TRBJ2-2; D unclear. The V gene's germline CDR1 is MNHEY and CDR2 SVGAGI. This CDR3 has 13 residues. Trimming removed 2 bases at V and 7 bases at J, with 8 bases between. DNA of the CDR3: TGTGCCAGCAGTTACATAAGGAGCGGGGAGCTGTTTTTT. Amino acids: CASSYIRSGELFF.

This chain uses TRBV28 with TRBJ2-7; 12 nucleotides agree with TRBD1. V lost 11 bases to trimming and J lost 7 bases; unmatched junction nucleotides: 18. Looked up from germline, CDR1 is MDHEN and CDR2 is SYDVKM. This CDR3 has 16 amino acids. CDR3 residues: CASVPTIGTGGREQYF. CDR3 nucleotide sequence: TGTGCCTCTGTGCCAACGATCGGGACAGGGGGCCGGGAGCAGTACTTC.

The chain recombines TRBV11-1 with TRBJ2-5, with 7 bases fitting TRBD1. Losses at the gene ends were 5 bases for V and 2 bases for J; bases not matched to a gene: 5. Germline loops: CDR1 SGHAT, CDR2 FQDESV (reference sequence). The CDR3 extends over 14 amino acids. The CDR3 DNA reads as TGTGCCAGCAGCCACCCGGGACAGCAAGAGACCCAGTACTTC. Amino acids: CASSHPGQQETQYF.

The CDR3 DNA reads TGTGCCAGCTCACCGGCGGGCACCGGGGAGCTGTTTTTT. Translation: CASSPAGTGELFF. The chain joins TRBV18 to TRBJ2-2; D is perhaps TRBD2 (5 bases). This CDR3 comprises 13 residues. The V and J ends lost 3 bases and 4 bases respectively, with 6 bases between them. Germline-derived CDR1 and CDR2 are KGHSH and LQKENI.

CDR3 amino acids: CASSVQGLDEQYF. DNA for the CDR3: TGTGCCAGCAGCGTTCAAGGGCTGGACGAGCAGTACTTC. The chain has TRBV9 and TRBJ2-7; D is uncertain. The CDR3 contains 13 residues. CDR1 is SGDLS, CDR2 YYNGEE, per germline. The V end was cut by 2 bases, the J end by 5 bases, with 11 bases between.

This CDR3 is CASSQSLRSSPLHF. The CDR3 coding sequence is TGCGCCAGCAGCCAAAGCCTCCGAAGCTCACCCCTCCACTTT. The rearrangement links TRBV4-3 to TRBJ1-6; D not resolved. There are 14 residues in the CDR3. CDR1 LGHNA and CDR2 YSLEER come from the germline V gene. Trimming removed 2 bases from V and 10 bases from J, with 12 bases in between.

This chain links TRBV4-2 with TRBJ2-6, with D uncertain. Per the germline V gene, CDR1 is LGHNA and CDR2 is YNFKEQ. V gave up 2 bases and J gave up 0 bases, with 8 bases separating them. The CDR3 spans 16 residues. CDR3 residues: CASSQRGPSGANVLTF. The CDR3 DNA follows: TGTGCCAGCAGCCAAAGAGGACCCTCTGGGGCCAACGTCCTGACTTTC.

There are a few counts of this clone. V is TRBV11-3 and J is TRBJ2-5; D is possibly TRBD1 (5 bases). Germline V CDR1 and CDR2: SGHNT, YENEEA. Trimming shortened V by 1 base and J by 5 bases, and 11 bases separated the two germline ends. The CDR3 spans 14 residues. CDR3 sequence reads: CASSLAAGFETQYF. The CDR3, as DNA: TGTGCCAGCAGCTTAGCGGCAGGGTTCGAGACCCAGTACTTC.

This chain connects TRBV5-4 to TRBJ2-7, with D unclear. From germline, CDR1 is SGHNT and CDR2 YYREEE (reference sequence). Trimming took off 0 bases at V and 7 bases at J, with 11 bases between the two ends. The CDR3 covers 13 residues. Here the CDR3 reads CASSLDGIGEQYF. DNA of the CDR3: TGTGCCAGCAGCTTGGACGGAATAGGGGAGCAGTACTTC.

This clone was recorded a few times. V is TRBV4-2 and J is TRBJ2-7; possibly TRBD2 for D (5 bases). V shed 0 bases and J shed 0 bases, with 9 bases lying between them. The CDR3 sequence is 15 residues long. The V gene's germline CDR1 is LGHNA and CDR2 YNFKEQ. The CDR3 sequence: CASSQDRGNSYEQYF. Written as DNA, the CDR3 is TGTGCCAGCAGCCAAGATCGGGGTAACTCCTACGAGCAGTACTTC.

The chain has TRBV2 and TRBJ2-5, with a tentative D call TRBD1 (5 bases). V lost 2 bases and J lost 6, with 7 bases in between. Per the germline V gene, CDR1 is SNHLY and CDR2 is FYNNEI. This CDR3 has 12 residues. CDR3 coding DNA: TGTGCCAGCAGTGAACAGGGCCAGACCCAGTACTTC. This translates into CASSEQGQTQYF.

This chain connects TRBV5-1 to TRBJ1-1, with TRBD1 as a possible D gene (6 bases). Looked up from germline, CDR1 is SGHRS and CDR2 is YFSETQ. V shed 1 base and J shed 0 bases, with 19 bases lying between them. CDR3 length: 18 amino acids. The CDR3 nucleotides read TGCGCCAGCAGCTTGAATTCCTTTGACAGGAAAATGAACACTGAAGCTTTCTTT. It codes for CASSLNSFDRKMNTEAFF.

J is TRBJ1-2 and V is TRBV4-1; D unclear. Germline lookup yields CDR1 MGHRA and CDR2 YSYEKL. Between the trimmed V and J ends, which lost 1 base and 2 bases, there was a span of 11 bases. The CDR3 has 15 residues. CDR3 bases: TGCGCCAGCAGCCAAGCGTCCGCGCTAAACTATGGCTACACCTTC. It encodes CASSQASALNYGYTF.

The genes are TRBV10-2 and TRBJ1-5, with D maybe TRBD1 (5 bases). Germline V lookup: CDR1 WSHSY, CDR2 SAAADI. This CDR3 region has 17 residues. V dropped 0 bases and J dropped 6 bases, with 18 bases sitting between them. CDR3 DNA sequence: TGCGCCAGCAGTGAGTCGATTTTTCAAGTCAGGGTTCAGCCCCAGCATTTT. Amino acid sequence: CASSESIFQVRVQPQHF.

The chain uses TRBV18 and TRBJ2-1; 10 nucleotides match TRBD1. CDR1 and CDR2 (germline): KGHSH, LQKENI. V shed 6 bases, J shed 7 bases, and the junction held 12 bases outside the gene matches. The CDR3 runs to 16 residues. The CDR3 spells CASSRTGTGVLNEQFF. In DNA, the CDR3 is TGTGCCAGCTCGCGAACCGGGACAGGGGTTTTGAATGAGCAGTTCTTC.

This clone has more than one count but fewer than ten. The chain has TRBV4-2 and TRBJ1-6; D is unresolved. In germline, CDR1 is LGHNA, CDR2 YNFKEQ. There are 13 residues in the CDR3. Trimming removed 1 base from V and 10 bases from J, with 8 bases in between. The CDR3 sequence is CASSQVEGSPLHF. DNA of the CDR3: TGTGCCAGCAGCCAAGTTGAGGGATCACCCCTCCACTTT.

The V and J genes are TRBV5-1 and TRBJ2-1, with 13 bases aligning to TRBD2. Germline CDR1 and CDR2: SGHRS and YFSETQ. The CDR3 has 15 amino acids. V shed 4 bases, J shed 4 bases, and the junction held 2 bases outside the gene matches. The CDR3 nucleotides read TGCGCCAGCAGCCTGACTAGCGGGGGGTACAATGAGCAGTTCTTC. The encoded protein is CASSLTSGGYNEQFF.

The table lists this clone with a few counts. The J gene is TRBJ2-1, the V gene TRBV5-1; D is perhaps TRBD2 (6 bases). CDR1 SGHRS and CDR2 YFSETQ come from the germline V gene. V gave up 0 bases and J gave up 4 bases, with 14 bases separating them. The CDR3 has 16 residues. The CDR3 reads CASSLAAGLAYNEQFF. In DNA form, the CDR3 reads TGCGCCAGCAGCTTGGCCGCTGGCCTAGCGTACAATGAGCAGTTCTTC. The full variable domain, with the rest looked up from reference TRBV5-1 and TRBJ2-1, is KAGVTQTPRYLIKTRGQQVTLSCSPISGHRSVSWYQQTPGQGLQFLFEYFSETQRNKGNFPGRFSGRQFSNSRSEMNVSTLELGDSALYLCASSLAAGLAYNEQFFGPGTRLTVL.

The V and J genes are TRBV10-3 and TRBJ2-2; weak D call: TRBD1 (5 bases). The ends were cut back, 8 bases at V and 7 bases at J, with 17 bases in the middle. This CDR3 comprises 14 residues. The germline CDR1 and CDR2 sequences are ENHRY and SYGVKD. The CDR3 DNA reads TGTGCCATCCGTCCGACAGTGAAGAACGGGGAGCTGTTTTTT. This translates into CAIRPTVKNGELFF.

The CDR3 DNA reads as TGTGCCAGCAGTTACAGGGGTAACGAACCCCAGCATTTT. The encoded protein is CASSYRGNEPQHF. The V and J genes are TRBV6-5 and TRBJ1-5, with D possibly being TRBD1 (5 bases). V was trimmed by 2 bases and J by 10 bases, leaving 12 bases between them. This CDR3 comprises 13 residues. Germline CDR1 is MNHEY and CDR2 is SVGAGI.

The V and J genes are TRBV6-1 and TRBJ2-4; TRBD1 is a possible D gene (6 bases). The CDR3 spans 15 residues. Per germline, CDR1 MNHNS and CDR2 SASEGT. The germline V and J ends were trimmed by 6 bases and 7 bases, with 19 bases remaining between them. CDR3 region: CASRETGTRGNIQYF. The CDR3 DNA reads as TGTGCCAGCAGGGAAACCGGGACGAGGGGGAACATTCAGTACTTC.

The chain carries TRBV18 and TRBJ2-1; 7 nucleotides match TRBD2. CDR3 size: 12 residues. The ends lost 4 bases at V and 10 bases at J; junction bases unmatched: 4. Per the germline V gene, CDR1 is KGHSH and CDR2 is LQKENI. This chain's CDR3 is CASSLTSAEQFF. CDR3 DNA sequence: TGTGCCAGCTCACTAACTAGCGCCGAGCAGTTCTTC.

Here the CDR3 DNA reads TGCGCCAGCAGCCACGGACTAGCGGGGGAGAGTCGGTACGCCGGGGAGCTGTTTTTT. Its protein product is CASSHGLAGESRYAGELFF. V is TRBV4-1 and J is TRBJ2-2, with TRBD2 matching over 13 bases. The germline V gene encodes CDR1 MGHRA and CDR2 YSYEKL. CDR3 length equals 19 residues. V shed 3 bases and J 6 bases; nucleotides not matched to a gene: 13.

This clone is labeled as large. The chain carries TRBV6-5 and TRBJ2-7; D is perhaps TRBD1 (5 bases). Germline V gene data show CDR1 as MNHEY and CDR2 as SVGAGI. The CDR3 length is 15 residues. The ends were cut back, 5 bases at V and 3 bases at J, with 17 bases in the middle. CDR3 sequence: CASSPSDSSFYEQYF. For the CDR3, the DNA is TGTGCCAGCAGTCCTTCCGACAGTTCGTTCTACGAGCAGTACTTC.

The rearrangement joins TRBV30 to TRBJ2-6, with D possibly being TRBD2 (5 bases). Germline V gives CDR1 GTSNPN, CDR2 SVGIG (reference sequence). The CDR3 runs 16 residues. Trimming cost V 5 bases and J 2 bases, with 16 bases left between them. The CDR3 here is CAWDEGLSPGANVLTF. The DNA for the CDR3 is TGTGCCTGGGATGAGGGCTTGTCCCCTGGGGCCAACGTCCTGACTTTC.

J is TRBJ2-7 and V is TRBV7-2; no firm D call. V gave up 4 bases and J gave up 3 bases, with 10 bases separating them. This CDR3 spans 13 amino acids. Germline-derived CDR1 and CDR2 are SGHTA and FQGNSA. Here the CDR3 reads CASSSVWSYEQYF. CDR3 nucleotides: TGTGCCAGCAGCTCAGTTTGGAGCTACGAGCAGTACTTC.

CDR3 DNA sequence: TGTGCCAGCACTAAGGACAGGGGGAACTATGGCTACACCTTC. This encodes CASTKDRGNYGYTF. V and J are TRBV6-6 and TRBJ1-2; 10 bases match TRBD1. CDR3 size: 14 residues. Germline-derived CDR1 and CDR2 are MNHNY and SVGAGI (reference sequence). Trimming at V came to 7 bases and at J to 2 bases, leaving 4 bases not matched to a gene.